This is a list of T cell receptor beta chains from one sample in a study of control samples from healthy donors and cancer patients. The method was immunoSEQ multiplex PCR; TCRdb's version includes in-frame clones alone and lacks a portion of them. The sample carries approximately 230,000 clones, roughly 87% recorded once. Sequencing used PBMCs. The receptors here all came from a woman aged 55-75 years with lung cancer. Each CDR3 is given with its conserved first and last residue. Fields, in order: J gene, D gene, clone size, V gene, CDR3 protein, CDR3 DNA. The D gene is left open where the match is weak. Expanded clones are given a class, and other clones once, few, many or no size at all.

j_call: TRBJ2-3; d_call: -; clone_size: -; v_call: TRBV29-1; cdr3_aa: CSVDFDVTDTQYF; cdr3_nt: TGCAGCGTTGACTTTGATGTCACAGATACGCAGTATTTT
j_call: TRBJ1-2; d_call: -; clone_size: -; v_call: TRBV19; cdr3_aa: CASSTGSWGYTF; cdr3_nt: TGTGCCAGTAGTACAGGGTCTTGGGGCTACACCTTC
j_call: TRBJ1-4; d_call: -; clone_size: -; v_call: TRBV3-1/TRBV3-2; cdr3_aa: CASSQERTEVNEKLFF; cdr3_nt: TGTGCCAGCAGCCAAGAAAGGACTGAGGTTAATGAAAAACTGTTTTTT
j_call: TRBJ1-4; d_call: -; clone_size: -; v_call: TRBV5-8; cdr3_aa: CASRTRGPTLNEKLFF; cdr3_nt: TGTGCCAGCAGAACCCGCGGCCCCACCCTTAATGAAAAACTGTTTTTT
j_call: TRBJ1-2; d_call: TRBD1; clone_size: -; v_call: TRBV28; cdr3_aa: CASSPHTGASYGYTF; cdr3_nt: TGTGCCAGCAGTCCTCATACAGGGGCATCCTATGGCTACACCTTC
j_call: TRBJ1-5; d_call: -; clone_size: -; v_call: TRBV19; cdr3_aa: CASRLTNQPQHF; cdr3_nt: TGTGCCAGTAGATTGACCAATCAGCCCCAGCATTTT
j_call: TRBJ1-4; d_call: -; clone_size: once; v_call: TRBV6-6; cdr3_aa: CASSYFGGLGEKLFF; cdr3_nt: TGTGCCAGCAGTTACTTCGGGGGATTGGGAGAAAAACTGTTTTTT
j_call: TRBJ1-6; d_call: -; clone_size: -; v_call: TRBV12-3/TRBV12-4; cdr3_aa: CASGSSYNSPLHF; cdr3_nt: TGTGCCAGCGGGAGCTCCTATAATTCACCCCTCCACTTT
j_call: TRBJ2-3; d_call: -; clone_size: -; v_call: TRBV5-4; cdr3_aa: CASSLRGGTDTQYF; cdr3_nt: TGTGCCAGCAGCTTGAGAGGTGGAACAGATACGCAGTATTTT
j_call: TRBJ1-1; d_call: -; clone_size: few; v_call: TRBV27; cdr3_aa: CASSLKLYTEAFF; cdr3_nt: TGTGCCAGCAGTTTAAAATTGTACACTGAAGCTTTCTTT
j_call: TRBJ1-5; d_call: -; clone_size: -; v_call: TRBV28; cdr3_aa: CASSWGPGNQPQHF; cdr3_nt: TGTGCCAGCAGTTGGGGACCGGGCAATCAGCCCCAGCATTTT
j_call: TRBJ2-3; d_call: TRBD2; clone_size: -; v_call: TRBV2; cdr3_aa: CASNSGRTSGGPGATDTQYF; cdr3_nt: TGTGCCAGCAATTCTGGGCGGACTAGCGGGGGGCCGGGGGCCACAGATACGCAGTATTTT
j_call: TRBJ1-5; d_call: -; clone_size: -; v_call: TRBV7-7; cdr3_aa: CASSLEAVYPGGRNQPQHF; cdr3_nt: TGTGCTAGCAGCTTAGAGGCTGTGTATCCGGGGGGGCGGAATCAGCCCCAGCATTTT
j_call: TRBJ2-1; d_call: TRBD2; clone_size: -; v_call: TRBV7-9; cdr3_aa: CASSLGASGTNEQFF; cdr3_nt: TGTGCCAGCAGCTTAGGGGCTAGCGGGACGAATGAGCAGTTCTTC
j_call: TRBJ2-5; d_call: -; clone_size: few; v_call: TRBV5-1; cdr3_aa: CASSLSPQETQYF; cdr3_nt: TGCGCCAGCAGCTTGAGTCCGCAAGAGACCCAGTACTTC
j_call: TRBJ1-3; d_call: -; clone_size: few; v_call: TRBV3-1/TRBV3-2; cdr3_aa: CASSQVMVSGNTIYF; cdr3_nt: TGTGCCAGCAGCCAAGTTATGGTCTCTGGAAACACCATATATTTT
j_call: TRBJ1-6; d_call: -; clone_size: few; v_call: TRBV6-5; cdr3_aa: CATQLTFSYNSPLHF; cdr3_nt: TGTGCCACCCAATTGACATTCTCCTATAATTCACCCCTCCACTTT
j_call: TRBJ1-4; d_call: TRBD1; clone_size: few; v_call: TRBV9; cdr3_aa: CASSVTGGMTNEKLFF; cdr3_nt: TGTGCCAGCAGCGTGACAGGGGGAATGACTAATGAAAAACTGTTTTTT
j_call: TRBJ1-1; d_call: -; clone_size: -; v_call: TRBV5-4; cdr3_aa: CASSFWTVNTEAFF; cdr3_nt: TGTGCCAGCAGCTTCTGGACGGTTAACACTGAAGCTTTCTTT
j_call: TRBJ2-1; d_call: -; clone_size: -; v_call: TRBV7-9; cdr3_aa: CASSSGGGNEQFF; cdr3_nt: TGTGCCAGCAGTAGTGGTGGGGGAAATGAGCAGTTCTTC
j_call: TRBJ1-2; d_call: -; clone_size: -; v_call: TRBV9; cdr3_aa: CASSAGTSLYGYTF; cdr3_nt: TGTGCCAGCAGCGCCGGGACCTCCCTCTATGGCTACACCTTC
j_call: TRBJ2-7; d_call: -; clone_size: few; v_call: TRBV4-2; cdr3_aa: CASSQLDGYEQYF; cdr3_nt: TGTGCCAGCAGCCAGTTGGACGGGTACGAGCAGTACTTC
j_call: TRBJ1-2; d_call: TRBD1; clone_size: -; v_call: TRBV3-1/TRBV3-2; cdr3_aa: CASRGGGGYGYTF; cdr3_nt: TGTGCCAGCAGAGGGGGCGGGGGTTATGGCTACACCTTC
j_call: TRBJ1-6; d_call: -; clone_size: few; v_call: TRBV2; cdr3_aa: CANAQDGGNSPLHF; cdr3_nt: TGTGCCAACGCCCAGGACGGGGGTAATTCACCCCTCCACTTT
j_call: TRBJ1-1; d_call: TRBD1; clone_size: -; v_call: TRBV6-1; cdr3_aa: CASSEDRGDTEAFF; cdr3_nt: TGTGCCAGCAGTGAAGACAGGGGAGACACTGAAGCTTTCTTT
j_call: TRBJ2-7; d_call: -; clone_size: once; v_call: TRBV7-2; cdr3_aa: CASSLVLGSYYEQYF; cdr3_nt: TGTGCCAGCAGCTTAGTTCTGGGGTCATACTACGAGCAGTACTTC
j_call: TRBJ1-1; d_call: -; clone_size: -; v_call: TRBV12-5; cdr3_aa: CASGLVQKNTEAFF; cdr3_nt: TGTGCTAGTGGTTTGGTACAAAAGAACACTGAAGCTTTCTTT
j_call: TRBJ2-1; d_call: -; clone_size: -; v_call: TRBV11-2; cdr3_aa: CASSLGEVASDFF; cdr3_nt: TGTGCCAGCAGCTTAGGCGAGGTGGCTAGTGATTTCTTC
j_call: TRBJ1-5; d_call: -; clone_size: -; v_call: TRBV9; cdr3_aa: CASGQSNQPQHF; cdr3_nt: TGTGCCAGCGGGCAGAGCAATCAGCCCCAGCATTTT
j_call: TRBJ2-6; d_call: -; clone_size: -; v_call: TRBV28; cdr3_aa: CASSYGGANVLTF; cdr3_nt: TGTGCCAGCAGTTACGGGGGAGCCAACGTCCTGACTTTC
j_call: TRBJ2-5; d_call: -; clone_size: -; v_call: TRBV6-1; cdr3_aa: CASSEYGSGPQETQYF; cdr3_nt: TGTGCCAGCAGTGAGTATGGTAGCGGCCCCCAAGAGACCCAGTACTTC
j_call: TRBJ2-7; d_call: TRBD1; clone_size: -; v_call: TRBV20-1; cdr3_aa: CSASGQGFNRGWYEQYF; cdr3_nt: TGCAGTGCTAGTGGGCAAGGCTTTAACAGGGGGTGGTACGAGCAGTACTTC
j_call: TRBJ2-2; d_call: TRBD1; clone_size: once; v_call: TRBV3-1/TRBV3-2; cdr3_aa: CASSQRTGRTGELFF; cdr3_nt: TGTGCCAGCAGCCAACGGACAGGGCGTACCGGGGAGCTGTTTTTT
j_call: TRBJ1-5; d_call: -; clone_size: once; v_call: TRBV7-9; cdr3_aa: CASSLGAGRQPQHF; cdr3_nt: TGTGCCAGCAGCCTAGGGGCGGGGCGGCAGCCCCAGCATTTT
j_call: TRBJ2-3; d_call: TRBD2; clone_size: -; v_call: TRBV10-3; cdr3_aa: CAIGHPGSGVTQYF; cdr3_nt: TGTGCCATCGGTCACCCGGGGAGCGGGGTTACGCAGTATTTT
j_call: TRBJ1-6; d_call: -; clone_size: -; v_call: TRBV9; cdr3_aa: CASSGVAGGNSPLHF; cdr3_nt: TGTGCCAGCAGCGGGGTCGCGGGGGGGAATTCACCCCTCCACTTT
j_call: TRBJ1-5; d_call: -; clone_size: -; v_call: TRBV6-1; cdr3_aa: CASSEGVFYTLYSNQPQHF; cdr3_nt: TGTGCCAGCAGTGAGGGTGTGTTCTACACCCTTTATAGCAATCAGCCCCAGCATTTT
j_call: TRBJ2-7; d_call: -; clone_size: -; v_call: TRBV28; cdr3_aa: CASSQALPGAYEQYF; cdr3_nt: TGTGCCAGCAGTCAAGCGCTGCCAGGAGCCTACGAGCAGTACTTC
j_call: TRBJ1-1; d_call: -; clone_size: -; v_call: TRBV2; cdr3_aa: CASSVGYDTEAFF; cdr3_nt: TGTGCCAGCAGTGTTGGGTACGACACTGAAGCTTTCTTT
j_call: TRBJ1-4; d_call: -; clone_size: -; v_call: TRBV11-2; cdr3_aa: CASSFDSSNEKLFF; cdr3_nt: TGTGCCAGCAGCTTCGACAGCTCTAATGAAAAACTGTTTTTT
j_call: TRBJ2-3; d_call: -; clone_size: -; v_call: TRBV7-8; cdr3_aa: CASSYGQVAADTQYF; cdr3_nt: TGTGCCAGCAGCTACGGGCAGGTCGCGGCAGATACGCAGTATTTT
j_call: TRBJ1-1; d_call: -; clone_size: -; v_call: TRBV18; cdr3_aa: CASVLRQDMNTEAFF; cdr3_nt: TGTGCCAGCGTACTCAGGCAGGACATGAACACTGAAGCTTTCTTT
j_call: TRBJ1-5; d_call: TRBD1; clone_size: -; v_call: TRBV5-1; cdr3_aa: CASSLGQGGVQPQHF; cdr3_nt: TGCGCCAGCAGCTTGGGACAGGGCGGGGTTCAGCCCCAGCATTTT